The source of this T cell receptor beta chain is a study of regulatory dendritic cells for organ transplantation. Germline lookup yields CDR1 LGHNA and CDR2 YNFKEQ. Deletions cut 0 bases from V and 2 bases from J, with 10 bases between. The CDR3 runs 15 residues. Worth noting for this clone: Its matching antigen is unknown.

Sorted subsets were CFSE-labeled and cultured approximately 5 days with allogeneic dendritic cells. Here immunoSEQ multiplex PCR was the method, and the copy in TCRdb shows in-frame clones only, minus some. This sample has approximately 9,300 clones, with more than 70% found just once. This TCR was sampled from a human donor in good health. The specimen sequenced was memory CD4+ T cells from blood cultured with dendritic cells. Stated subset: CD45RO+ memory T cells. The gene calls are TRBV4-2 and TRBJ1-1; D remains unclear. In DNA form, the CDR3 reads TGTGCCAGCAGCCAAGATGGTGAGGAAAACACTGAAGCTTTCTTT. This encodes CASSQDGEENTEAFF.